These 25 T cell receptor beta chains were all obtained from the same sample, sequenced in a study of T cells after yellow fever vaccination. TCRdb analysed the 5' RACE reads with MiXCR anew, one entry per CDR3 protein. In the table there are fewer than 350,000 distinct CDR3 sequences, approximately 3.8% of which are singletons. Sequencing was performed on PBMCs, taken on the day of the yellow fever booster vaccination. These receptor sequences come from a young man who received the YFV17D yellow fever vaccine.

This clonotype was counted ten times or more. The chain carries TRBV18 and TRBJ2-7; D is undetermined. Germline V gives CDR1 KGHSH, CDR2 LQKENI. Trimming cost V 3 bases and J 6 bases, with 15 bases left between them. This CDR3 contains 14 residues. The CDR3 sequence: CASSPRVLGAEQYV. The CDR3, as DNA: TGTGCCAGCTCACCTCGGGTCTTAGGTGCCGAGCAGTACGTC.

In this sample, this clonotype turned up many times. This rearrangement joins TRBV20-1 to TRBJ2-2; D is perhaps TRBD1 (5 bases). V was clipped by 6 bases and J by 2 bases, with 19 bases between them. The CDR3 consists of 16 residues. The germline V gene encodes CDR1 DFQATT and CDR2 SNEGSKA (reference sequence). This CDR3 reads CSATQFRVVNTGELFF. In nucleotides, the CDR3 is TGCAGTGCGACCCAGTTCAGGGTCGTCAACACCGGGGAGCTGTTTTTT.

CDR3 nucleotides: TGTGCCAGCAGTGTGGGGGATGGTGGCTACACCTTC. Translated, it gives CASSVGDGGYTF. The V call is TRBV2, the J call TRBJ1-2; maybe TRBD1 (5 bases). The V gene's germline CDR1 is SNHLY and CDR2 FYNNEI. Trimming removed 4 bases at V and 7 bases at J, with 10 bases between. CDR3 length: 12 amino acids.

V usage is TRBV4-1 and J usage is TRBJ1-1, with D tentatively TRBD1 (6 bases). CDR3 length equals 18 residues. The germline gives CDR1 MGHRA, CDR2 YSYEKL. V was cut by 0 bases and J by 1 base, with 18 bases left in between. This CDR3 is CASSQDLTGSVRNTEAFF. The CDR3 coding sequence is TGCGCCAGCAGCCAAGATTTAACAGGGAGCGTCAGGAACACTGAAGCTTTCTTT.

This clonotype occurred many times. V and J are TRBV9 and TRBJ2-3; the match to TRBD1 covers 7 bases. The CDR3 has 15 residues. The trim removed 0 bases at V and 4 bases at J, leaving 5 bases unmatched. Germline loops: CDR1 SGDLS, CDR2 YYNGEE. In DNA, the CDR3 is TGTGCCAGCAGCGTAGAGGGGGCCTCCTCAGATACGCAGTATTTT. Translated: CASSVEGASSDTQYF.

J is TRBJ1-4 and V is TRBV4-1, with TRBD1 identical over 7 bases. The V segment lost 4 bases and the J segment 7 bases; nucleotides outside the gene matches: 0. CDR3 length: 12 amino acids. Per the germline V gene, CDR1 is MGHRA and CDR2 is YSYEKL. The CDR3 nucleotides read TGCGCCAGCAGCCCAGGGGGTGAAAAACTGTTTTTT. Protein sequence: CASSPGGEKLFF.

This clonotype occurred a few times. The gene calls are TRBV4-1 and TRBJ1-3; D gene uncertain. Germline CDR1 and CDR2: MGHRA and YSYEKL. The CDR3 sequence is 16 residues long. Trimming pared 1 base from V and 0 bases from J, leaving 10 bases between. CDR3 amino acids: CASSQGPALSGNTIYF. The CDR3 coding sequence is TGCGCCAGCAGCCAAGGTCCAGCTCTCTCTGGAAACACCATATATTTT.

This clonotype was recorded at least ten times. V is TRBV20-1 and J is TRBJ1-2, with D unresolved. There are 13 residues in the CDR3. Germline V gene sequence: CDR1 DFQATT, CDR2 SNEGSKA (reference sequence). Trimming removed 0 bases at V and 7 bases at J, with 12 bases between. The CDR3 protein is CSARDLPFRGYTF. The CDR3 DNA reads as TGCAGTGCTAGAGATCTTCCCTTCCGTGGCTACACCTTC.

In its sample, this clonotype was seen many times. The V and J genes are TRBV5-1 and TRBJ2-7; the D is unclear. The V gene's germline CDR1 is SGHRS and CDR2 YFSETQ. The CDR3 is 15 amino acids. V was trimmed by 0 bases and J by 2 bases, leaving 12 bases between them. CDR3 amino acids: CASSLGTTLTYEQYF. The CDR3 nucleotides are TGCGCCAGCAGCTTGGGGACGACCCTCACCTACGAGCAGTACTTC. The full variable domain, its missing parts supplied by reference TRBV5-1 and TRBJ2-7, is KAGVTQTPRYLIKTRGQQVTLSCSPISGHRSVSWYQQTPGQGLQFLFEYFSETQRNKGNFPGRFSGRQFSNSRSEMNVSTLELGDSALYLCASSLGTTLTYEQYFGPGTRLTVT.

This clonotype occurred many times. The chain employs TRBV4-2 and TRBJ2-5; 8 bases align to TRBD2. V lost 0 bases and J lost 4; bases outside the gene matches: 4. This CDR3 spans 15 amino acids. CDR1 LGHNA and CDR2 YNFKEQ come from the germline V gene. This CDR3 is CASSQDRGGPETQYF. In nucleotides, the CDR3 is TGTGCCAGCAGCCAAGATCGGGGGGGGCCAGAGACCCAGTACTTC.

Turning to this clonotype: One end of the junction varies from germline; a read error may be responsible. The CDR3 is CAIRDAMNTEAFF. CDR3 DNA sequence: TGTGCCATCCGTGACGCAATGAACACTGAAGCTTTCTTT. This rearrangement joins TRBV10-3 to TRBJ1-1; no clear D gene. Germline lookup yields CDR1 ENHRY and CDR2 SYGVKD. The CDR3 runs 13 residues.

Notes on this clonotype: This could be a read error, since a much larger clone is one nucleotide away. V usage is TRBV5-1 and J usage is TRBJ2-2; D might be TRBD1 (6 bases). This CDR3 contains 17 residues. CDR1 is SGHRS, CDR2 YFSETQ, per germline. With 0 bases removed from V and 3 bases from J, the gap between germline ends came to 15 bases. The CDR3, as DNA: TGCGCCAGCAGCTTGGTTTCCTTGGGGGCGTACACCGGGGAGCTGTTTTTT. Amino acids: CASSLVSLGAYTGELFF.

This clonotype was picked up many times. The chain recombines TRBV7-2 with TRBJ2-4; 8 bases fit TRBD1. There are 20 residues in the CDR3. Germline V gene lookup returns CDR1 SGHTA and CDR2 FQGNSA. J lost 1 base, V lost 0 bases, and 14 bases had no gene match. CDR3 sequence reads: CASSLALGQGGSLAKNIQYF. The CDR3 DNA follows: TGTGCCAGCAGCTTAGCGCTCGGACAGGGAGGTAGTTTGGCCAAAAACATTCAGTACTTC.

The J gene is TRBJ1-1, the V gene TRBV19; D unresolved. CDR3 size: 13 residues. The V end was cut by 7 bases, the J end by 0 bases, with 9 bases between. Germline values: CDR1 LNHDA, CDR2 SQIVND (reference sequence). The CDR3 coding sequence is TGTGCCAGTATTGACACTTTGAACACTGAAGCTTTCTTT. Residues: CASIDTLNTEAFF.

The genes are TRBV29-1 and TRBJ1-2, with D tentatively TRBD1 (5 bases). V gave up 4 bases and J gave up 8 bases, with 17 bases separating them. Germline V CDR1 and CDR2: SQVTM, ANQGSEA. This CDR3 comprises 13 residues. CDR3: CSVGSTSGLGYTF. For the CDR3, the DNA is TGCAGCGTTGGGTCCACTTCAGGGTTAGGCTACACCTTC.

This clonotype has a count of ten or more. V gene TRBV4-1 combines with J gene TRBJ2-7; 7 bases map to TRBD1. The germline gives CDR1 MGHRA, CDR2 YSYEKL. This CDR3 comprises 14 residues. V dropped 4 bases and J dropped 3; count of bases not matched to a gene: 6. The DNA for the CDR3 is TGCGCCAGCAGCCCTAATTGGGACAGCTACGAGCAGTACTTC. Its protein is CASSPNWDSYEQYF.

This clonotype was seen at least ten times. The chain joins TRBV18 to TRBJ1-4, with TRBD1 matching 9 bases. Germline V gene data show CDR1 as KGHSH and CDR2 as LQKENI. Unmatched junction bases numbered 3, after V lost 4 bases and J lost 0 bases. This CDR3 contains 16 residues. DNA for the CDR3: TGTGCCAGCTCACGGGACAGGGCGGCAACTAATGAAAAACTGTTTTTT. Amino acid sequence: CASSRDRAATNEKLFF.

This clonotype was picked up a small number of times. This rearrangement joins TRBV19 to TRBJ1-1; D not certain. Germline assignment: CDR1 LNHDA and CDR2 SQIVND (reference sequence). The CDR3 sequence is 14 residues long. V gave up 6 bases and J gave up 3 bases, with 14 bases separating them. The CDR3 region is CASRSPRRHTEAFF. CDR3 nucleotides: TGTGCCAGTAGGTCCCCTAGGCGCCACACTGAAGCTTTCTTT. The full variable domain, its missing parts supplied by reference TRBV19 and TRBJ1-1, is DGGITQSPKYLFRKEGQNVTLSCEQNLNHDAMYWYRQDPGQGLRLIYYSQIVNDFQKGDIAEGYSVSREKKESFPLTVTSAQKNPTAFYLCASRSPRRHTEAFFGQGTRLTVV.

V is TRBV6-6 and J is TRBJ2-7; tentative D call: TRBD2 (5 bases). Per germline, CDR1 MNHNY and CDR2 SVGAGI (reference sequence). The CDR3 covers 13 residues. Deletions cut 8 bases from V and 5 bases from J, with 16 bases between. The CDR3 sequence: CASSEGFLNEQYF. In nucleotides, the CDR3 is TGTGCCAGCTCAGAGGGTTTCCTTAACGAGCAGTACTTC.

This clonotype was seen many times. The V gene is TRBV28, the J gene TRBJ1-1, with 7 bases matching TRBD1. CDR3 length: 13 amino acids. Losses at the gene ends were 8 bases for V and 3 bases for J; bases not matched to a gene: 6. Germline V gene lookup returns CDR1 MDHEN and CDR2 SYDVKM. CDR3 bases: TGTGCCAGCGCCCCAGGGGGTTACACTGAAGCTTTCTTT. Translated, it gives CASAPGGYTEAFF.

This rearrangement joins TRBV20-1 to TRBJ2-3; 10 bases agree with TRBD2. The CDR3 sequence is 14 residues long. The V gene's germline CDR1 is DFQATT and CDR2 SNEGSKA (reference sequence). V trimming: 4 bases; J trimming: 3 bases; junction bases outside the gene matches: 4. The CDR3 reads CSANKRGGTDTQYF. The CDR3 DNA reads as TGCAGTGCTAATAAGCGGGGGGGGACAGATACGCAGTATTTT.

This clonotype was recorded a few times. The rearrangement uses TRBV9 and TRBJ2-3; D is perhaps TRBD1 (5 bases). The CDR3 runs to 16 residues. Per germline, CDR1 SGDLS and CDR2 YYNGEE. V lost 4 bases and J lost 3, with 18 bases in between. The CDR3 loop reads CASSPHRSAGTDTQYF. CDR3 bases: TGTGCCAGCAGCCCCCACCGATCTGCAGGGACAGATACGCAGTATTTT.

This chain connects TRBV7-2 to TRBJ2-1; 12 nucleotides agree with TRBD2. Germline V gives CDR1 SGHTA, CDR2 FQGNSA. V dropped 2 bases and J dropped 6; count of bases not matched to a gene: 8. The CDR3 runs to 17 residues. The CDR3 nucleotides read TGTGCCAGCAGCTTAAGGCCACTAGCGGGGGGAGGCAATGAGCAGTTCTTC. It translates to CASSLRPLAGGGNEQFF.

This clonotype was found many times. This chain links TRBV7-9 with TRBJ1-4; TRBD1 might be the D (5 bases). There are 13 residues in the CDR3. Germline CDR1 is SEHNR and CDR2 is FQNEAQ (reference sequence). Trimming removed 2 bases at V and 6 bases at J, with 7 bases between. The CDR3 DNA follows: TGTGCCAGCAGCTTAACGGGGGATGAAAAACTGTTTTTT. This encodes CASSLTGDEKLFF.

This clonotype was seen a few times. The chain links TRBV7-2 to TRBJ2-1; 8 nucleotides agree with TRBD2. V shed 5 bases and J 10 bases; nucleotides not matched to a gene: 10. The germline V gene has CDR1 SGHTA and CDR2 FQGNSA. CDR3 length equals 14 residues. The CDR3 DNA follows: TGTGCCAGCAGCGTTTCGGGGGGGGCCGGGGAGCAGTTCTTC. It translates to CASSVSGGAGEQFF.